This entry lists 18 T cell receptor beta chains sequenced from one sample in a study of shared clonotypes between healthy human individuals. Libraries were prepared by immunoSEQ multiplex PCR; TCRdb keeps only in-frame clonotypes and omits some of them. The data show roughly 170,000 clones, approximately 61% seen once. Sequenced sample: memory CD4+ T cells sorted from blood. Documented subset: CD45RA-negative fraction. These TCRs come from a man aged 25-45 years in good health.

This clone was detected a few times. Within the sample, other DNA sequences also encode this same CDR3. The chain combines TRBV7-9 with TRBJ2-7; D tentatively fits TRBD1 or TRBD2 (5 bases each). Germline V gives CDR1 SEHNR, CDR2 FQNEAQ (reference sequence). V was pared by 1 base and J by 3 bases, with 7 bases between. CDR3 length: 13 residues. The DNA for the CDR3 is TGTGCCAGCAGCTTAGGGGACGGCTACGAGCAGTACTTC. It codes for CASSLGDGYEQYF.

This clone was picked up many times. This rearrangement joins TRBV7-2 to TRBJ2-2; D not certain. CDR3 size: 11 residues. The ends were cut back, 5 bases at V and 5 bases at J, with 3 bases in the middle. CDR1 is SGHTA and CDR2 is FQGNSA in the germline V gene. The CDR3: CASSRTGELFF. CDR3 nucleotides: TGTGCCAGCAGCCGGACCGGGGAGCTGTTTTTT.

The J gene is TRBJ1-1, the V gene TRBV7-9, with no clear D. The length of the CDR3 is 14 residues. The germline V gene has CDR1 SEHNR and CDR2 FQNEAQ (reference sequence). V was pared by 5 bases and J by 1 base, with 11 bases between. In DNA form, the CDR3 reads TGTGCCAGCAGCCCATTTCACCAGAACACTGAAGCTTTCTTT. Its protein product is CASSPFHQNTEAFF.

The CDR3 here is CASSGGIGNEQFF. DNA of the CDR3: TGTGCCAGCAGTGGGGGGATAGGCAATGAGCAGTTCTTC. This sequence joins TRBV2 and TRBJ2-1, with D perhaps matching TRBD1 or TRBD2 (5 bases each). Deletions cut 4 bases from V and 6 bases from J, with 10 bases between. The CDR3 has 13 residues. CDR1 SNHLY and CDR2 FYNNEI come from the germline V gene.

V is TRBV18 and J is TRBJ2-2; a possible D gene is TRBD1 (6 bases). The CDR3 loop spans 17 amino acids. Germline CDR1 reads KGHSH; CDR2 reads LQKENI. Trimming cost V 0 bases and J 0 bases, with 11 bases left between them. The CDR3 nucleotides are TGTGCCAGCTCACCACCCAACAGGGCGACGAACACCGGGGAGCTGTTTTTT. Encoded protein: CASSPPNRATNTGELFF.

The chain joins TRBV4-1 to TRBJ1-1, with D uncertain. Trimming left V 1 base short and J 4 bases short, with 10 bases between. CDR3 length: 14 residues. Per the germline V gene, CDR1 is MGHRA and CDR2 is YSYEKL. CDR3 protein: CASSQGEIGTEAFF. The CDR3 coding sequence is TGCGCCAGCAGCCAAGGGGAAATTGGCACTGAAGCTTTCTTT.

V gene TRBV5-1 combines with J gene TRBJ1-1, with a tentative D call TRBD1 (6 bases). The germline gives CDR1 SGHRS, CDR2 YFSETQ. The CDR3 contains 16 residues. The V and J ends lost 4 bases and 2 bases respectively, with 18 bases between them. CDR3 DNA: TGCGCCAGCAGCCGCGGGACAAGTGGTCGTAACACTGAAGCTTTCTTT. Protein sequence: CASSRGTSGRNTEAFF.

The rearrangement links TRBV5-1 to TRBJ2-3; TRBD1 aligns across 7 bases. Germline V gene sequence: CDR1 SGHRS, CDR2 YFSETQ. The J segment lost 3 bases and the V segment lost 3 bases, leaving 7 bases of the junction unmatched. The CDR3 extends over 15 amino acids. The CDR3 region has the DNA TGCGCCAGCAGCTGGGGCACAGGGGTGACAGATACGCAGTATTTT. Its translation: CASSWGTGVTDTQYF.

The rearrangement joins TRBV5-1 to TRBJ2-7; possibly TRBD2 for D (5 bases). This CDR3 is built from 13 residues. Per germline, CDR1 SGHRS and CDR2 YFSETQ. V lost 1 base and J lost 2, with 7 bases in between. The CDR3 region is CASSLSGTYEQYF. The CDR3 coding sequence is TGCGCCAGCAGCTTGTCCGGGACCTACGAGCAGTACTTC.

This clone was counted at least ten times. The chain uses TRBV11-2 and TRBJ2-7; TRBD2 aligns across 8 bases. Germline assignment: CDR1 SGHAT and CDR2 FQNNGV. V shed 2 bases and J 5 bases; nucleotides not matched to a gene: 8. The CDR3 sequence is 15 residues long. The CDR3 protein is CASSLTHGLANEQYF. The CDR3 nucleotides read TGTGCCAGCAGCTTAACCCACGGACTAGCTAACGAGCAGTACTTC.

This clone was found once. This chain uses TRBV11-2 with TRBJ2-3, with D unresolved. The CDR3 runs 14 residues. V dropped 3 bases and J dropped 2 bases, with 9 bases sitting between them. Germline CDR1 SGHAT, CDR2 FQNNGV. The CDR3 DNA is TGTGCCAGCAGCTTTCGTGCGGTCACAGATACGCAGTATTTT. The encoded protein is CASSFRAVTDTQYF.

The CDR3 is CASSYIQGAHSGANVLTF. The CDR3 DNA is TGTGCCAGCAGCTATATACAGGGGGCCCACTCTGGGGCCAACGTCCTGACTTTC. The chain employs TRBV14 and TRBJ2-6; 9 nucleotides match TRBD1. V trimming: 5 bases; J trimming: 0 bases; junction bases outside the gene matches: 8. Per germline, CDR1 SGHDN and CDR2 FVKESK. The CDR3 has 18 residues.

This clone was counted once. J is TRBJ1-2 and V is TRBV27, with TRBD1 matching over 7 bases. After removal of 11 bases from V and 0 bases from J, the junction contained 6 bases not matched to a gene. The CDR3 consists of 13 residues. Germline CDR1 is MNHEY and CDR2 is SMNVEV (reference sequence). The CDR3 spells CACGTAPNYGYTF. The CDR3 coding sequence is TGTGCCTGCGGGACAGCCCCTAACTATGGCTACACCTTC.

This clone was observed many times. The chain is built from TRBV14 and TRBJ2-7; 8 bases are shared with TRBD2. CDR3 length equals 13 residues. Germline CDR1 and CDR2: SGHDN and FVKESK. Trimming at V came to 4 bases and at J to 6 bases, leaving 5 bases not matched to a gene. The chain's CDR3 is CASSPGGVSEQYF. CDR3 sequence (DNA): TGTGCCAGCAGCCCGGGAGGGGTCAGCGAGCAGTACTTC.

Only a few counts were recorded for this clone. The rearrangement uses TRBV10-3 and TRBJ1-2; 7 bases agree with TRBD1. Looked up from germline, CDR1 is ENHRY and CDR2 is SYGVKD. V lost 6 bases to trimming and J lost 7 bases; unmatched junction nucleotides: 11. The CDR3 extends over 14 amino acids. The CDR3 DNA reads TGTGCCATCAGCCTACGACAGGGAGCCGGTGGCTACACCTTC. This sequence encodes CAISLRQGAGGYTF.

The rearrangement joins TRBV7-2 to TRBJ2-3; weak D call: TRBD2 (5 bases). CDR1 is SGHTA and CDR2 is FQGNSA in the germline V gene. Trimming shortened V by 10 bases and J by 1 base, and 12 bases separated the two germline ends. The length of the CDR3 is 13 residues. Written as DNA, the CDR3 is TGTGCCATCTTGAGCGGCCGCACAGATACGCAGTATTTT. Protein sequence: CAILSGRTDTQYF.

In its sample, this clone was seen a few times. This CDR3 is CASSSFTYGYTF. Written as DNA, the CDR3 is TGTGCCAGCAGTTCCTTCACCTATGGCTACACCTTC. The chain couples TRBV28 to TRBJ1-2, with D hard to call. This CDR3 is built from 12 residues. Trimming cost V 4 bases and J 4 bases, with 7 bases left between them. CDR1 is MDHEN, CDR2 SYDVKM, per germline.

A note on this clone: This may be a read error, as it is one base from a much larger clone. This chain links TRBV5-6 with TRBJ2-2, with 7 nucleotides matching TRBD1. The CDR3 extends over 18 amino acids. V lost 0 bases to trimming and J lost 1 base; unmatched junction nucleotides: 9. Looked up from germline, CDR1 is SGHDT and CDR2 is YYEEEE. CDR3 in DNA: TGTGCCAGCAGCTTGGGGGGTGTAGGGGGCTGGAACACCGGGGAGCTGTTTTTT. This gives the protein CASSLGGVGGWNTGELFF. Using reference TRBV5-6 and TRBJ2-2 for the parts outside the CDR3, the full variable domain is DAGVTQSPTHLIKTRGQQVTLRCSPKSGHDTVSWYQQALGQGPQFIFQYYEEEERQRGNFPDRFSGHQFPNYSSELNVNALLLGDSALYLCASSLGGVGGWNTGELFFGEGSRLTVL.